The 17 T cell receptor beta chains listed next were all sequenced from one sample in a study of regulatory T cells in long-lasting Graves disease. Libraries of TCR beta came from iRepertoire HTBI primers plus Arm-PCR of CDR3 regions. TCRdb processed the multiplex PCR reads anew with MiXCR; each CDR3 protein has one entry. The sample has under 800,000 distinct CDR3 sequences, roughly 15% seen once. Time point in this sample: newly diagnosed GD, antithyroid drugs for less than 3 months. Preparation of the TCR library used RNA extracted from PBMCs. These records were also assigned to another study, of T cells in Graves' hyperthyroidism and ophthalmopathy.

Here the sequenced sample was peripheral blood mononuclear cells (PBMCs), taken at new diagnosis, from a patient treated with antithyroid drugs. The receptors come from a young woman with Graves disease.

V and J are TRBV28 and TRBJ2-1; 8 bases are a match to TRBD1. The CDR3 consists of 16 residues. V gave up 5 bases and J gave up 4 bases; unmatched junction bases: 10. Germline CDR1 and CDR2: MDHEN and SYDVKM. CDR3: CASSATGDTAYNEQFF. In DNA form, the CDR3 reads TGTGCCAGCAGTGCGACAGGGGACACCGCGTACAATGAGCAGTTCTTC.

The chain carries TRBV5-1 and TRBJ2-7; possible D gene TRBD1, 6 bases. The CDR3 totals 14 residues. Germline CDR1 SGHRS, CDR2 YFSETQ. Trimming removed 1 base at V and 7 bases at J, with 15 bases between. The CDR3 bases are TGCGCCAGCAGCTTGACAGGGACCCTGGTTGAGCAGTACTTC. This encodes CASSLTGTLVEQYF.

The chain carries TRBV9 and TRBJ2-7, with D maybe TRBD2 (6 bases). Deletions cut 4 bases from V and 3 bases from J, with 14 bases between. Germline V lookup: CDR1 SGDLS, CDR2 YYNGEE. The CDR3 is made up of 14 amino acids. CDR3 amino acids: CASSPRGESYEQYF. The CDR3 bases are TGTGCCAGCAGCCCACGCGGGGAGAGCTACGAGCAGTACTTC.

V usage is TRBV7-9 and J usage is TRBJ2-3, with TRBD2 identical over 12 bases. V shed 4 bases and J 2 bases; nucleotides not matched to a gene: 16. This CDR3 is built from 20 residues. Germline loops: CDR1 SEHNR, CDR2 FQNEAQ (reference sequence). For the CDR3, the DNA is TGTGCCAGCAGCTCCCCACGTGGCCTAGCGGGAGGGACGTTCACAGATACGCAGTATTTT. This translates into CASSSPRGLAGGTFTDTQYF.

This clonotype was seen only a few times. The chain joins TRBV7-9 to TRBJ2-3; 11 bases line up with TRBD2. J was trimmed by 4 bases and V by 7 bases; bases with no gene match: 7. CDR3 length: 15 residues. CDR1 and CDR2 from the germline V gene are SEHNR and FQNEAQ (reference sequence). CDR3 protein: CASTPLAGASDTQYF. In nucleotides, the CDR3 is TGTGCCAGCACCCCACTAGCGGGAGCGTCAGATACGCAGTATTTT.

This clonotype was observed many times. The chain couples TRBV2 to TRBJ1-5; D might be TRBD1 (6 bases). The CDR3 contains 16 residues. V lost 6 bases and J 7 bases, leaving 22 bases between the germline ends. Germline V lookup: CDR1 SNHLY, CDR2 FYNNEI. The CDR3 loop reads CASRGGQSLIRQPQHF. The CDR3 DNA follows: TGTGCCAGCAGGGGAGGACAGAGTTTGATCAGACAGCCCCAGCATTTT.

This clonotype was observed many times. The chain recombines TRBV7-2 with TRBJ1-5, with TRBD1 matching 9 bases. Germline CDR1 reads SGHTA; CDR2 reads FQGNSA. This CDR3 is built from 17 residues. V shed 6 bases and J 0 bases; nucleotides not matched to a gene: 9. For the CDR3, the DNA is TGTGCCAGCAGTACAGGGGGCGGCGGATATAGCAATCAGCCCCAGCATTTT. The encoded protein is CASSTGGGGYSNQPQHF.

As for this clonotype: This may be a read error, as it is one base from a much larger clone. The chain links TRBV28 to TRBJ1-3; 9 nucleotides match TRBD1. Per germline, CDR1 MDHEN and CDR2 SYDVKM. This CDR3 has 17 amino acids. The CDR3 sequence: CASTTTSGQGAGSTIYF. CDR3 nucleotide sequence: TGTGCCAGCACCACAACCTCGGGACAGGGAGCAGGAAGCACCATATATTTT.

The rearrangement uses TRBV5-1 and TRBJ2-1, with TRBD2 matching over 10 bases. The ends lost 6 bases at V and 6 bases at J; junction bases unmatched: 12. The length of the CDR3 is 16 residues. In germline, CDR1 is SGHRS, CDR2 YFSETQ. For the CDR3, the DNA is TGCGCCAGCAACCCCAACCCTAGCGGGAGTGGCAATGAGCAGTTCTTC. Residues: CASNPNPSGSGNEQFF.

The chain is built from TRBV11-1 and TRBJ2-7; 12 bases match TRBD2. The ends lost 6 bases at V and 2 bases at J; junction bases unmatched: 26. This CDR3 is built from 22 residues. Germline values: CDR1 SGHAT, CDR2 FQDESV (reference sequence). This CDR3 is CASRPDPRHRTSGTKGTYEQYF. Written as DNA, the CDR3 is TGTGCCAGCAGACCCGATCCCCGACACCGGACTAGCGGGACCAAAGGGACCTACGAGCAGTACTTC.

A note on this clonotype: The DNA is left out, because the CDR3 cannot be placed on it with certainty; the CDR3 is given as TCRdb lists it. The chain couples TRBV20-1 to TRBJ2-2. Germline V CDR1 and CDR2: DFQATT, SNEGSKA (reference sequence). The CDR3 spans 13 amino acids, including both terminal residues. CDR3 amino acids: CSARGASPGSCFF.

Ten or more counts support this clonotype. This chain links TRBV3-1 with TRBJ1-5, with D unclear. Germline CDR1 and CDR2: LGHDT and YNNKEL (reference sequence). Trimming pared 1 base from V and 6 bases from J, leaving 7 bases between. The CDR3 length is 13 residues. CDR3 in DNA: TGTGCCAGCAGCCAAGTTGTGGGTCAGCCCCAGCATTTT. This translates into CASSQVVGQPQHF.

On this clonotype itself: A much more abundant neighbour one base away suggests this may be a read error. V gene TRBV7-8 combines with J gene TRBJ1-2; D unclear. The V gene lost 1 base and the J gene lost 7 bases, with 13 bases spanning the gap. CDR1 SGHVS and CDR2 FQNEAQ come from the germline V gene. The CDR3 runs 14 residues. In DNA form, the CDR3 reads TGTGCCAGCAGCTTAGTAGGCAGCACTTTTGGCTACACCTTC. Protein product: CASSLVGSTFGYTF.

This clonotype came up a few times. CDR3 in amino acids: CSAATTPRGLNQPQHF. In DNA, the CDR3 is TGCAGTGCCGCAACCACCCCCAGAGGGCTCAATCAGCCCCAGCATTTT. The chain carries TRBV20-1 and TRBJ1-5; D gene unclear. The CDR3 runs to 16 residues. Germline CDR1 and CDR2: DFQATT and SNEGSKA (reference sequence). Deletions cut 6 bases from V and 3 bases from J, with 21 bases between.

This clonotype was seen a handful of times. The chain recombines TRBV24-1 with TRBJ2-1; 9 bases align to TRBD1. After removal of 0 bases from V and 1 base from J, the junction contained 3 bases not matched to a gene. CDR1 is KGHDR, CDR2 SFDVKD, per germline. The CDR3 loop spans 17 amino acids. CDR3 in amino acids: CATSDLGQGQSYNEQFF. DNA for the CDR3: TGTGCCACCAGTGATTTGGGACAGGGGCAGTCCTACAATGAGCAGTTCTTC.

The chain uses TRBV6-2 or TRBV6-3 and TRBJ1-3, with TRBD1 as a possible D gene (5 bases). Germline V gives CDR1 MNHEY, CDR2 SVGEGT. Trimming removed 8 bases from V and 0 bases from J, with 14 bases in between. The CDR3 is made up of 15 amino acids. The CDR3 DNA is TGTGCCAGCGCCCCAGGACACCTCTCTGGAAACACCATATATTTT. This translates into CASAPGHLSGNTIYF.

This clonotype has a handful of counts. The rearrangement joins TRBV7-9 to TRBJ2-7; TRBD1 is a possible D gene (6 bases). CDR1 SEHNR and CDR2 FQNEAQ come from the germline V gene (reference sequence). CDR3 length equals 17 residues. V lost 1 base, J lost 1 base, and 17 bases lay in between. As DNA, the CDR3 is TGTGCCAGCAGCTTAGTTACCGGGACACACTTATCCTACGAGCAGTACTTC. It encodes CASSLVTGTHLSYEQYF.